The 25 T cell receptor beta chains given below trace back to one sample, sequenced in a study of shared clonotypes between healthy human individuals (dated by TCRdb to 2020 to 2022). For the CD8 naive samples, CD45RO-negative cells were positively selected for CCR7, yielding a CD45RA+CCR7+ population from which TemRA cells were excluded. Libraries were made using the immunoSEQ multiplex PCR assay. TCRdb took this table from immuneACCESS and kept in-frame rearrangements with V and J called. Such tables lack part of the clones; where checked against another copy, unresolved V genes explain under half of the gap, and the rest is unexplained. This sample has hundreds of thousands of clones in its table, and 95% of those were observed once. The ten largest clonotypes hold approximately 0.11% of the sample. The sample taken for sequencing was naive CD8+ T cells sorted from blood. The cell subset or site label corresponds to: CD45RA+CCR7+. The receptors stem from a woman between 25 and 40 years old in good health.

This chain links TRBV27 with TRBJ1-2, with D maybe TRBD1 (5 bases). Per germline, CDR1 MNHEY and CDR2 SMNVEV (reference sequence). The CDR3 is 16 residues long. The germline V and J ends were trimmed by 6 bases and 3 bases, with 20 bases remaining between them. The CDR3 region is CASSRGAGSHHYGYTF. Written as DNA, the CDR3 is TGTGCCAGCAGCAGAGGGGCCGGGAGTCATCACTATGGCTACACCTTC.

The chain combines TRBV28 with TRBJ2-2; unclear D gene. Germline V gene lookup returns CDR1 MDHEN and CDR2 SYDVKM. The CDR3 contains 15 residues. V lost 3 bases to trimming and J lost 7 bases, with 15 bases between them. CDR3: CASSLVVERDGELFF. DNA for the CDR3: TGTGCCAGCAGTTTGGTCGTCGAGCGCGACGGGGAGCTGTTTTTT.

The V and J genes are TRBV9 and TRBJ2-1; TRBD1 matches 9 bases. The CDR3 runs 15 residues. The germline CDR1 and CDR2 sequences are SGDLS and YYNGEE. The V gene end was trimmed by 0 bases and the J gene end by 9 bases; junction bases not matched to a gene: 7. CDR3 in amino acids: CASSVGGTGIGEQFF. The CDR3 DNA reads TGTGCCAGCAGCGTAGGTGGGACAGGGATTGGTGAGCAGTTCTTC.

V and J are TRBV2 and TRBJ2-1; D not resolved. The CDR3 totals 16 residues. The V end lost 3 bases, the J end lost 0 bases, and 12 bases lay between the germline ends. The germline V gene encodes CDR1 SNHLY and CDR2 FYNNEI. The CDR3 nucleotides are TGTGCCAGCAGTGATTCGATCATGAGCTCCTACAATGAGCAGTTCTTC. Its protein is CASSDSIMSSYNEQFF.

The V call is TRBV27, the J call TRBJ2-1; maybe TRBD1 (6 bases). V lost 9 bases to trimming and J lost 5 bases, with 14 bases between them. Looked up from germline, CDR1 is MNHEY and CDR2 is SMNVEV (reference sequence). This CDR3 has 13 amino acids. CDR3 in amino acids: CASSPGVHNEQFF. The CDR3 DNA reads TGTGCCAGTTCACCAGGGGTTCACAATGAGCAGTTCTTC.

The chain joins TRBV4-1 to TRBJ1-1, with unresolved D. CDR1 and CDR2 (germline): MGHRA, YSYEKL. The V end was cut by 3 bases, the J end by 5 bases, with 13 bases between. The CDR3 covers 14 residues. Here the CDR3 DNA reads TGCGCCAGCAGCCATATCCGGGCAGGAACTGAAGCTTTCTTT. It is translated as CASSHIRAGTEAFF.

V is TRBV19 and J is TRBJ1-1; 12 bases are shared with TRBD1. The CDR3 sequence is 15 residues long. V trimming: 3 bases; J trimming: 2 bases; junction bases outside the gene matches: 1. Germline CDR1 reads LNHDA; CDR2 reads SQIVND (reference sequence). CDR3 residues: CASSMGTGGNTEAFF. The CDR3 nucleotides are TGTGCCAGTAGTATGGGGACAGGGGGCAACACTGAAGCTTTCTTT.

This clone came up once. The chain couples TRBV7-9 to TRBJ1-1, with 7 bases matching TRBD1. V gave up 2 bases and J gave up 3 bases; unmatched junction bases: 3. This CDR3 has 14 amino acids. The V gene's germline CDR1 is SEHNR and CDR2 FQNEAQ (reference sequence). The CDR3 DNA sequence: TGTGCCAGCAGCTTAATACAGGGGTACACTGAAGCTTTCTTT. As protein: CASSLIQGYTEAFF. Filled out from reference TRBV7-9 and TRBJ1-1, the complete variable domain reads DTGVSQNPRHKITKRGQNVTFRCDPISEHNRLYWYRQTLGQGPEFLTYFQNEAQLEKSRLLSDRFSAERPKGSFSTLEIQRTEQGDSAMYLCASSLIQGYTEAFFGQGTRLTVV.

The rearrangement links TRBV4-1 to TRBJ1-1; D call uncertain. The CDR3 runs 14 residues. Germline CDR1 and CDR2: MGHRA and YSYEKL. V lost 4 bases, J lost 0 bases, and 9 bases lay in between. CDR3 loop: CASSPTDMNTEAFF. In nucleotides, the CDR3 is TGCGCCAGCAGCCCCACAGATATGAACACTGAAGCTTTCTTT.

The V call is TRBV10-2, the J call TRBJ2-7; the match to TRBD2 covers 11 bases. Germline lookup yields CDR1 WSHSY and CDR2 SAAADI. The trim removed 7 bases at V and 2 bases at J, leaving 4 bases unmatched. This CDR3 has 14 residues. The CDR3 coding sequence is TGCGCCAGCAACCCGGGACTAGCGGCCTACGAGCAGTACTTC. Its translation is CASNPGLAAYEQYF.

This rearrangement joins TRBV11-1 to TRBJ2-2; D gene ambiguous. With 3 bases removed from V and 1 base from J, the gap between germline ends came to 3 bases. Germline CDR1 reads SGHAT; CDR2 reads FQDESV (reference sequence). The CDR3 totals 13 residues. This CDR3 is CASSFLNTGELFF. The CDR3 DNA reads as TGTGCCAGCAGCTTCCTGAACACCGGGGAGCTGTTTTTT.

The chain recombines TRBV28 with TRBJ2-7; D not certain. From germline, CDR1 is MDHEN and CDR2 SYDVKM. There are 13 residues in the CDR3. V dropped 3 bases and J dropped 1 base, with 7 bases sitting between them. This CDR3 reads CASSLAQSYEQYF. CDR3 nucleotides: TGTGCCAGCAGTTTGGCACAGTCCTACGAGCAGTACTTC.

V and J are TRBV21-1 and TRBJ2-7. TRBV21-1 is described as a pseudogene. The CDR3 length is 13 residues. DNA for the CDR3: TGTGCCAGCAGCAAAGAAGGCGATTACGAGCAGTACTTC. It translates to CASSKEGDYEQYF.

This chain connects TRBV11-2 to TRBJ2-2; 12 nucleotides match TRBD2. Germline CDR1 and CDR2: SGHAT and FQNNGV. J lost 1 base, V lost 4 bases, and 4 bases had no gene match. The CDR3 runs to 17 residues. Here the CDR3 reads CASSSTSGRRNTGELFF. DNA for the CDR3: TGTGCCAGCAGCTCGACTAGCGGGAGAAGGAACACCGGGGAGCTGTTTTTT.

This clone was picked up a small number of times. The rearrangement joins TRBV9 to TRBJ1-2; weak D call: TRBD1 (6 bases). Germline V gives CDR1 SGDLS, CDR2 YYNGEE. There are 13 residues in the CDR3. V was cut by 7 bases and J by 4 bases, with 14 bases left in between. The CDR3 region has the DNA TGTGCCAGCGGGGGGGCCAGCTTCTATGGCTACACCTTC. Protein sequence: CASGGASFYGYTF.

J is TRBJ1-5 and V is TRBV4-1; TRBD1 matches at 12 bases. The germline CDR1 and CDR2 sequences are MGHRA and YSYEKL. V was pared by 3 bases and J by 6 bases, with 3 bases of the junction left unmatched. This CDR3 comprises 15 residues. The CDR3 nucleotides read TGCGCCAGCAGCCAGGGACAGGGGGCAGGTCAGCCCCAGCATTTT. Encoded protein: CASSQGQGAGQPQHF.

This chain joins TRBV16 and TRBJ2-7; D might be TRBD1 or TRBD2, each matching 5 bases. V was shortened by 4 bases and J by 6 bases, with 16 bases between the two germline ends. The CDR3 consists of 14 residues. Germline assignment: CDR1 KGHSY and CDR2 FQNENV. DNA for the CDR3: TGTGCCAGCAGCCTTGGCCGGGACGAGACCGAGCAGTACTTC. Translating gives CASSLGRDETEQYF.

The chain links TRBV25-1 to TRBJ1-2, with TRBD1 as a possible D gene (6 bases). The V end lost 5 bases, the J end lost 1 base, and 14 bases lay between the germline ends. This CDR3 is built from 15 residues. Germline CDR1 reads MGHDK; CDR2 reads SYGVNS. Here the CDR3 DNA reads TGTGCCAGCAGTCCCCGAGGACAGTTTAACTATGGCTACACCTTC. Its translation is CASSPRGQFNYGYTF.

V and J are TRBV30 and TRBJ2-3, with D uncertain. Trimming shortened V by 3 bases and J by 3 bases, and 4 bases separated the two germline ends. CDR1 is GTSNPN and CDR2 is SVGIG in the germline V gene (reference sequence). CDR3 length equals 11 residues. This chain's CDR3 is CAWRGTDTQYF. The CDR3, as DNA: TGTGCCTGGAGAGGAACAGATACGCAGTATTTT.

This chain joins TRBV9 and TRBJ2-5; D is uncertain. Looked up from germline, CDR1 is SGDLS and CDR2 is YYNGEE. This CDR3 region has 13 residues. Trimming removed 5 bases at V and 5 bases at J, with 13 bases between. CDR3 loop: CASRGSPQETQYF. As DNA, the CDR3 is TGTGCCAGCAGGGGAAGCCCCCAGGAGACCCAGTACTTC. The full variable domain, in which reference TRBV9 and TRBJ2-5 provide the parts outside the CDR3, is DSGVTQTPKHLITATGQRVTLRCSPRSGDLSVYWYQQSLDQGLQFLIQYYNGEERAKGNILERFSAQQFPDLHSELNLSSLELGDSALYFCASRGSPQETQYFGPGTRLLVL.

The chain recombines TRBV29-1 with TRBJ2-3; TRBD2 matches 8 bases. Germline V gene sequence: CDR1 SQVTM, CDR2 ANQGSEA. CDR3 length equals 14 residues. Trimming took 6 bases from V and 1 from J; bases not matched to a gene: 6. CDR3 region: CSVGGGPRTDTQYF. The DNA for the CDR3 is TGCAGCGTCGGGGGGGGACCACGCACAGATACGCAGTATTTT.

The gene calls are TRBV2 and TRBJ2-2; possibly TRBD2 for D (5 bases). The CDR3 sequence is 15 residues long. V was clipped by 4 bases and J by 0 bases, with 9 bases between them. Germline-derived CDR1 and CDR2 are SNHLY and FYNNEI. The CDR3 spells CASSGADSNTGELFF. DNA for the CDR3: TGTGCCAGCAGTGGAGCGGACTCGAACACCGGGGAGCTGTTTTTT.

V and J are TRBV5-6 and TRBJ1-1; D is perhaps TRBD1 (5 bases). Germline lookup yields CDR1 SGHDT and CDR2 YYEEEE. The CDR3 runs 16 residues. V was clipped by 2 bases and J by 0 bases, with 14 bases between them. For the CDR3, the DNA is TGTGCCAGCAGCTTAGGGGAGCTGGCCATGAACACTGAAGCTTTCTTT. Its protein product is CASSLGELAMNTEAFF.

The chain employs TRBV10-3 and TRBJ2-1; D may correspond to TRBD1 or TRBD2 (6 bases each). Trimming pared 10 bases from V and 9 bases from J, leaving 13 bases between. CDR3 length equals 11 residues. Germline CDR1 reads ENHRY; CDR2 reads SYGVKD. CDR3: CATGGEGEQFF. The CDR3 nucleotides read TGTGCCACCGGGGGCGAAGGTGAGCAGTTCTTC.

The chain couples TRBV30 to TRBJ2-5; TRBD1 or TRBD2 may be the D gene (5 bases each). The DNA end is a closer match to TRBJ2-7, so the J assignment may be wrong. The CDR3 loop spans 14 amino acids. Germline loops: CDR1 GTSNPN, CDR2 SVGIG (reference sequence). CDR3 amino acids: CAWSIGEGKDEQYF. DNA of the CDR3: TGTGCCTGGAGTATCGGAGAGGGGAAAGACGAGCAGTACTTC.